The 18 T cell receptor beta chains below all came from one sample that was sequenced in a study of identical twins. In TCRdb, the 5' RACE reads were re-called with MiXCR into one record per CDR3 protein. The sample has some 590,000 distinct CDR3 sequences; 9.5% to 10% are singletons. These data also formed part of another study, on yellow fever vaccine responses in identical twins.

Sequencing input: PBMCs. These receptors originate from a woman under 30 in good health.

The gene calls are TRBV20-1 and TRBJ2-7; the match to TRBD1 covers 11 bases. The CDR3 totals 15 residues. Germline values: CDR1 DFQATT, CDR2 SNEGSKA (reference sequence). V dropped 4 bases and J dropped 0; count of bases not matched to a gene: 5. CDR3 in DNA: TGCAGTGCTACTCTCGGGACAGGGGGCTCCTACGAGCAGTACTTC. Translation gives CSATLGTGGSYEQYF.

A few counts support this clonotype. The gene calls are TRBV6-5 and TRBJ2-6, with 10 bases fitting TRBD1. The ends lost 5 bases at V and 5 bases at J; junction bases unmatched: 9. The V gene's germline CDR1 is MNHEY and CDR2 SVGAGI. The CDR3 totals 17 residues. CDR3: CASSTSRDRGRANVLTF. The CDR3 nucleotides read TGTGCCAGCAGTACGTCCCGGGACAGGGGACGGGCCAACGTCCTGACTTTC.

The chain employs TRBV29-1 and TRBJ2-3; D is perhaps TRBD1 (5 bases). Germline V CDR1 and CDR2: SQVTM, ANQGSEA. Trimming stripped 5 bases from V and 3 bases from J, with 15 bases between. This CDR3 is built from 14 residues. This CDR3 is CSVLRWGATDTQYF. CDR3 nucleotides: TGCAGCGTTCTTAGGTGGGGCGCGACAGATACGCAGTATTTT.

This clonotype has a count of ten or more. The chain has TRBV4-3 and TRBJ2-2, with D possibly called TRBD1 or TRBD2 (5 bases each). The V gene's germline CDR1 is LGHNA and CDR2 YSLEER. The CDR3 is 14 amino acids. V lost 3 bases and J lost 6, with 11 bases in between. CDR3 region: CASSQGDLSGELFF. The CDR3, as DNA: TGCGCCAGCAGCCAGGGGGACCTCTCCGGGGAGCTGTTTTTT.

This chain links TRBV28 with TRBJ2-7, with TRBD1 as a possible D gene (6 bases). The germline CDR1 and CDR2 sequences are MDHEN and SYDVKM. The CDR3 sequence is 13 residues long. V shed 6 bases and J shed 5 bases, with 14 bases lying between them. CDR3 protein: CASRHTRGHEQYF. The CDR3 bases are TGTGCCAGCAGACACACCAGGGGCCACGAGCAGTACTTC.

This clonotype was seen repeatedly, ten times or more. V gene TRBV20-1 combines with J gene TRBJ2-7; tentatively, D is TRBD1 or TRBD2 (5 bases each). This CDR3 region has 16 residues. CDR1 is DFQATT, CDR2 SNEGSKA, per germline (reference sequence). The germline V and J ends were trimmed by 0 bases and 1 base, with 16 bases remaining between them. The CDR3 here is CSARDERTTPSYEQYF. The CDR3 nucleotides are TGCAGTGCTAGAGATGAGCGGACAACCCCATCCTACGAGCAGTACTTC.

This clonotype was seen a handful of times. The CDR3 DNA is TGCGCCAGCAGCTTGGAGGGGGGAGAGTACTACGAGCAGTACTTC. Translating it yields CASSLEGGEYYEQYF. The chain has TRBV5-1 and TRBJ2-7; D assignment may be TRBD1 or TRBD2 (6 bases each). Between the trimmed V and J ends, which lost 0 bases and 3 bases, there was a span of 13 bases. The CDR3 is made up of 15 amino acids. Germline values: CDR1 SGHRS, CDR2 YFSETQ. The variable domain in full, with the rest retrieved from reference TRBV5-1 and TRBJ2-7, is KAGVTQTPRYLIKTRGQQVTLSCSPISGHRSVSWYQQTPGQGLQFLFEYFSETQRNKGNFPGRFSGRQFSNSRSEMNVSTLELGDSALYLCASSLEGGEYYEQYFGPGTRLTVT.

Concerning this clonotype: Sequence at one end of the junction differs from germline and may be a read error. The chain links TRBV3-1 to TRBJ2-7; maybe TRBD1 (5 bases). Germline lookup yields CDR1 LGHDT and CDR2 YNNKEL (reference sequence). The CDR3 runs to 12 residues. The CDR3 region has the DNA TGTGCCAGCAGCCAAGACCCAGGGCGGCTGGACTTC. Amino acids: CASSQDPGRLDF.

V usage is TRBV27 and J usage is TRBJ2-2; the match to TRBD2 covers 11 bases. V shed 1 base, J shed 4 bases, and the junction held 5 bases outside the gene matches. Germline CDR1 and CDR2: MNHEY and SMNVEV (reference sequence). The CDR3 extends over 17 amino acids. CDR3 loop: CASSLYGTSGLTGELFF. The CDR3 nucleotides are TGTGCCAGCAGTTTATATGGGACTAGCGGACTCACCGGGGAGCTGTTTTTT.

CDR3 sequence (DNA): TGCAGTGCTCTCCAGGGCGAGGAGCAGTTCTTC. Protein product: CSALQGEEQFF. This chain uses TRBV20-1 with TRBJ2-1; a possible D gene is TRBD1 (5 bases). The germline V gene has CDR1 DFQATT and CDR2 SNEGSKA (reference sequence). Trimming removed 5 bases at V and 10 bases at J, with 12 bases between. The CDR3 totals 11 residues.

There are a few counts of this clonotype. The CDR3 loop reads CASSPARGDNSPLHF. The CDR3 bases are TGCGCCAGCAGCCCGGCCCGGGGGGATAATTCACCCCTCCACTTT. This chain links TRBV5-1 with TRBJ1-6; the D gene is possibly TRBD1 (5 bases). The CDR3 loop spans 15 amino acids. Germline assignment: CDR1 SGHRS and CDR2 YFSETQ. Trimming shortened V by 4 bases and J by 5 bases, and 13 bases separated the two germline ends.

The sample holds a few counts of this clonotype. V is TRBV7-6 and J is TRBJ2-3; TRBD2 matches 8 bases. The CDR3 has 16 residues. Trimming took 6 bases from V and 2 from J; bases not matched to a gene: 10. Germline V CDR1 and CDR2: SGHVS, FNYEAQ. CDR3 protein: CASSWGLEDFTDTQYF. The CDR3 region has the DNA TGTGCCAGCAGTTGGGGACTAGAGGATTTCACAGATACGCAGTATTTT.

This clonotype was counted at least ten times. V is TRBV5-1 and J is TRBJ2-2; 8 bases are a match to TRBD1. J lost 8 bases, V lost 6 bases, and 15 bases had no gene match. This CDR3 comprises 16 residues. Germline-derived CDR1 and CDR2 are SGHRS and YFSETQ. The CDR3 reads CASTNPSDRGGGELFF. The CDR3 region has the DNA TGCGCCAGCACCAATCCCTCCGACAGGGGAGGAGGGGAGCTGTTTTTT.

This clonotype was picked up many times. The chain employs TRBV28 and TRBJ2-7; tentative D call: TRBD1 (6 bases). CDR1 and CDR2 from the germline V gene are MDHEN and SYDVKM. This CDR3 has 15 amino acids. The germline V and J ends were trimmed by 4 bases and 0 bases, with 13 bases remaining between them. CDR3 bases: TGTGCCAGCAGTTCAGGGACACCGCGCTCCTACGAGCAGTACTTC. It specifies CASSSGTPRSYEQYF. Variable domain in full (rest from reference TRBV28 and TRBJ2-7): DVKVTQSSRYLVKRTGEKVFLECVQDMDHENMFWYRQDPGLGLRLIYFSYDVKMKEKGDIPEGYSVSREKKERFSLILESASTNQTSMYLCASSSGTPRSYEQYFGPGTRLTVT.

The rearrangement joins TRBV10-3 to TRBJ2-7, with D possibly being TRBD1 (7 bases). The CDR3 spans 20 residues. Trimming removed 2 bases at V and 4 bases at J, with 30 bases between. From germline, CDR1 is ENHRY and CDR2 SYGVKD. The CDR3 sequence: CAISETTKPYRGLKGYEQYF. As DNA, the CDR3 is TGTGCCATCAGTGAGACCACAAAACCATACAGGGGACTTAAAGGGTACGAGCAGTACTTC.

Ten or more counts support this clonotype. This chain links TRBV6-4 with TRBJ1-2; 12 nucleotides match TRBD1. The CDR3 extends over 15 amino acids. Germline V gene data show CDR1 as MRHNA and CDR2 as SNTAGT. Trimming at V came to 1 base and at J to 8 bases, leaving 5 bases not matched to a gene. This CDR3 reads CASSDWDRGRQGYTF. The CDR3 DNA sequence: TGTGCCAGCAGTGACTGGGACAGGGGGCGGCAAGGCTACACCTTC.

J is TRBJ2-7 and V is TRBV14, with unresolved D. The germline V gene encodes CDR1 SGHDN and CDR2 FVKESK. The V and J ends lost 4 bases and 7 bases respectively, with 14 bases between them. CDR3 length: 13 residues. CDR3: CASSPGSSFEQYF. DNA for the CDR3: TGTGCCAGCAGCCCCGGCAGTTCGTTTGAGCAGTACTTC.

The chain combines TRBV20-1 with TRBJ2-5; 7 nucleotides agree with TRBD2. Germline V gene sequence: CDR1 DFQATT, CDR2 SNEGSKA (reference sequence). The CDR3 runs to 14 residues. The V gene end was trimmed by 6 bases and the J gene end by 1 base; junction bases not matched to a gene: 8. The CDR3, as DNA: TGCAGTGCCCCTCCCGGGACTACCCAAGAGACCCAGTACTTC. Amino acid sequence: CSAPPGTTQETQYF.